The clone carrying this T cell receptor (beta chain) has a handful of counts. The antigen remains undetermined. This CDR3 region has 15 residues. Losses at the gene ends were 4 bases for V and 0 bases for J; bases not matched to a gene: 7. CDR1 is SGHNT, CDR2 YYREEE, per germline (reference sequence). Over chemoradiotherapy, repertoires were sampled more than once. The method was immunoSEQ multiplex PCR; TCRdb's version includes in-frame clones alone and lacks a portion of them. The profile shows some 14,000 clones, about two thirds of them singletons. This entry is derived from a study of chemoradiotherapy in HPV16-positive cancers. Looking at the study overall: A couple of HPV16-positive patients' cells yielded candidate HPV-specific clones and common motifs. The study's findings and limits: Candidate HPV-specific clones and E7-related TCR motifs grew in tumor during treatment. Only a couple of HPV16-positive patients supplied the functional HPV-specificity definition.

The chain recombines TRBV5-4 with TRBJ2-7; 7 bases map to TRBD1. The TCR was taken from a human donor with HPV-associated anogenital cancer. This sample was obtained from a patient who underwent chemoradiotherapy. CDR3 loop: CASSKRGLGSYEQYF. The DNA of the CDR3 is TGTGCCAGCAGCAAAAGGGGGCTCGGCTCCTACGAGCAGTACTTC.